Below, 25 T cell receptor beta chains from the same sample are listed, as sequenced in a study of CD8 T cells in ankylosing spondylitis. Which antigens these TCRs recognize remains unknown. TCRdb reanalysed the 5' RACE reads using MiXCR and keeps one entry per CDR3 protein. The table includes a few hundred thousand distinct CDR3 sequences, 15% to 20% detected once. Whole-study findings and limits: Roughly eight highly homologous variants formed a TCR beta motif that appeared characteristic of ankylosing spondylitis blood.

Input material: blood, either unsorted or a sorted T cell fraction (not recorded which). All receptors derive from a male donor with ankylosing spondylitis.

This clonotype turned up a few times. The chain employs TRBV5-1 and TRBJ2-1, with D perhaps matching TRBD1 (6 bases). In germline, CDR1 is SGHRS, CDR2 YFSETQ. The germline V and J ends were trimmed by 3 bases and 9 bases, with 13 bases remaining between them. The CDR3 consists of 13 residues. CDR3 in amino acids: CASSSRTEAEQFF. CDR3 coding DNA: TGCGCCAGCAGCTCCCGGACAGAGGCTGAGCAGTTCTTC.

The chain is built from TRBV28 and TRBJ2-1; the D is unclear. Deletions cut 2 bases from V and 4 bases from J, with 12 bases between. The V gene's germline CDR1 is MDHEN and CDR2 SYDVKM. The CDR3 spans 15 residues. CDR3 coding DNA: TGTGCCAGCAGTTTAGGCCCCCAGGTTTACAATGAGCAGTTCTTC. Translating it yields CASSLGPQVYNEQFF.

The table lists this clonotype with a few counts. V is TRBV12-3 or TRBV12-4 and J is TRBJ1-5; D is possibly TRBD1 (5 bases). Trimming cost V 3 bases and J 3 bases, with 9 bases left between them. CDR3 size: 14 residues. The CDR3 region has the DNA TGTGCCAGCAGTTTTGGGGGAATCAATCAGCCCCAGCATTTT. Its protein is CASSFGGINQPQHF.

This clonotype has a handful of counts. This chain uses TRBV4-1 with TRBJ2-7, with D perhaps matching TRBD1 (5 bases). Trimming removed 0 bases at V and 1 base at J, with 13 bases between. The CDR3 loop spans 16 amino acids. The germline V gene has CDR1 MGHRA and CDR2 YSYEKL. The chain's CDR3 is CASSQEDRLHSYEQYF. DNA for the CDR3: TGCGCCAGCAGCCAAGAAGACAGACTGCATTCCTACGAGCAGTACTTC.

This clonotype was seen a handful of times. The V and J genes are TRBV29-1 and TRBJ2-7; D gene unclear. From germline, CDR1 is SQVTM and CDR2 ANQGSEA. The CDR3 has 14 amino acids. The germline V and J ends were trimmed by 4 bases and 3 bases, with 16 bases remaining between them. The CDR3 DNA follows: TGCAGCGTTGGCAACCTCCTCGATCGCTACGAGCAGTACTTC. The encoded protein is CSVGNLLDRYEQYF.

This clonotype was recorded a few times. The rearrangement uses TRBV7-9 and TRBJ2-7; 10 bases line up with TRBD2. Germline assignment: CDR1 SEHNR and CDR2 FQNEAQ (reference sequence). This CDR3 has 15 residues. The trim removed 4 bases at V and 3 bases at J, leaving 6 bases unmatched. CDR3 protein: CASSSTSGIVYEQYF. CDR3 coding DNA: TGTGCCAGCAGCTCAACTAGCGGGATAGTCTACGAGCAGTACTTC.

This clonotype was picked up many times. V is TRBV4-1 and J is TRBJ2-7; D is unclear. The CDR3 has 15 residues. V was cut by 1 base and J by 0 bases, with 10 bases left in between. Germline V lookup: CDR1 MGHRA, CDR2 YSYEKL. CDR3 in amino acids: CASSQGVQSSYEQYF. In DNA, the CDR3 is TGCGCCAGCAGCCAAGGTGTACAGAGCTCCTACGAGCAGTACTTC.

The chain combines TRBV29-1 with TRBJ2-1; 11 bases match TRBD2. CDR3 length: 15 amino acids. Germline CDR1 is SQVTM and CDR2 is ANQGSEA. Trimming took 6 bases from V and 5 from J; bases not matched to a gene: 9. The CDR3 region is CSVVYSGGAHNEQFF. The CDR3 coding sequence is TGCAGCGTCGTTTATAGCGGGGGGGCACACAATGAGCAGTTCTTC.

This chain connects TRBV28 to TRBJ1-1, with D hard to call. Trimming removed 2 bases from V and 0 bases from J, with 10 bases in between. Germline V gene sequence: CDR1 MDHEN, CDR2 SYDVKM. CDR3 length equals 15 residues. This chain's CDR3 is CASSLSPAMNTEAFF. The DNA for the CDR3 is TGTGCCAGCAGTTTAAGTCCAGCAATGAACACTGAAGCTTTCTTT.

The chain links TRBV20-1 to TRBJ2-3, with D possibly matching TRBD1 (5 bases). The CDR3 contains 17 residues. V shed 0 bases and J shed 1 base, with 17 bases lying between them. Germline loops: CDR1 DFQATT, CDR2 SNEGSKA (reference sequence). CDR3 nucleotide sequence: TGCAGTGCTAGAGATAGTAGCAGTGGGGCGCGCACAGATACGCAGTATTTT. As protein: CSARDSSSGARTDTQYF.

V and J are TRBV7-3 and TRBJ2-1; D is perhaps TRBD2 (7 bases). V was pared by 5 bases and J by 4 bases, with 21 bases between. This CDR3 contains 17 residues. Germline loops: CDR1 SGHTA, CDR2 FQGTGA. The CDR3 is CASSPIGGLTFYNEQFF. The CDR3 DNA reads TGTGCCAGCAGCCCGATAGGGGGACTAACCTTTTACAATGAGCAGTTCTTC.

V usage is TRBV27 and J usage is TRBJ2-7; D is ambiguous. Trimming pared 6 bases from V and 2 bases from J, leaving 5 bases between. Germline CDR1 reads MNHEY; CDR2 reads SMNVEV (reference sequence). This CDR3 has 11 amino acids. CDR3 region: CASRSAYEQYF. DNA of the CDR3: TGTGCCAGCAGGTCTGCCTACGAGCAGTACTTC.

The CDR3 DNA is TGCGCCAGCAGCTTGGGGACCCTATCCCTGGTCCAAGAGACCCAGTACTTC. Its translation is CASSLGTLSLVQETQYF. The chain is built from TRBV5-1 and TRBJ2-5; D is undetermined. This CDR3 has 17 amino acids. Trimming took 0 bases from V and 1 from J, leaving 16 bases between them. CDR1 is SGHRS, CDR2 YFSETQ, per germline.

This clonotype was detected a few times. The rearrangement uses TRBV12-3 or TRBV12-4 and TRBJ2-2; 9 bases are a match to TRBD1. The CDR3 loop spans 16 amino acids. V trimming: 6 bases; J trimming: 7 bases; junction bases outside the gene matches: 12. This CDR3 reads CASRFTGTGYGGELFF. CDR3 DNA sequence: TGTGCCAGCAGGTTCACCGGGACAGGGTATGGCGGGGAGCTGTTTTTT.

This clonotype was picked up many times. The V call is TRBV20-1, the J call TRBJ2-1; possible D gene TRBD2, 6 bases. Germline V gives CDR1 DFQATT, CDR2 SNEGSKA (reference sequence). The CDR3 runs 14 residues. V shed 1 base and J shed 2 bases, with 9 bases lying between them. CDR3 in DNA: TGCAGTGCTAGAGGCGGGACCCCCTACAATGAGCAGTTCTTC. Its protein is CSARGGTPYNEQFF.

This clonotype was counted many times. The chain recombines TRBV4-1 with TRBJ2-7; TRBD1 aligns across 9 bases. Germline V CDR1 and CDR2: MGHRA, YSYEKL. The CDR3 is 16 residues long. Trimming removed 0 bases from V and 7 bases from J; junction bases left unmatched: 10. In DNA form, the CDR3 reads TGCGCCAGCAGCCAAGATTCCGGGACAGGGTTGATAGAGCAGTACTTC. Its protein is CASSQDSGTGLIEQYF.

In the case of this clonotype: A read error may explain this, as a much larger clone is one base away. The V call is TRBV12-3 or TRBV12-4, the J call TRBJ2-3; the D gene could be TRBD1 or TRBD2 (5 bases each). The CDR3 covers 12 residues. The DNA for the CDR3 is TGTGCCAGCGGTTTTGGGGGAGATACGCAGTATTTT. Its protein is CASGFGGDTQYF.

The CDR3 DNA reads TGTGCCAGCATCCCCCCCGGAGGGTCGAACACCGGGGAGCTGTTTTTT. It codes for CASIPPGGSNTGELFF. This sequence joins TRBV7-9 and TRBJ2-2; TRBD2 is a possible D gene (6 bases). CDR3 size: 16 residues. Between the trimmed V and J ends, which lost 7 bases and 0 bases, there was a span of 15 bases. Germline V gene data show CDR1 as SEHNR and CDR2 as FQNEAQ (reference sequence).

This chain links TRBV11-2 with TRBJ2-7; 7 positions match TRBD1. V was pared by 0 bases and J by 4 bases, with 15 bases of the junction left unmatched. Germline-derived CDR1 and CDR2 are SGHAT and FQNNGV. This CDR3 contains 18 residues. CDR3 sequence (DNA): TGTGCCAGCAGCTTAGATCCGGACAGGAGGTTACCGGGGTACGAGCAGTACTTC. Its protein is CASSLDPDRRLPGYEQYF.

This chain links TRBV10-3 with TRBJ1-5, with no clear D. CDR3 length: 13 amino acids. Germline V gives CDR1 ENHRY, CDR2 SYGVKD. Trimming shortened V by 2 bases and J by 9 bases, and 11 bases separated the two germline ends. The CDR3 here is CAISEALDWPQHF. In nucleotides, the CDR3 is TGTGCCATCAGTGAGGCGCTGGATTGGCCCCAGCATTTT.

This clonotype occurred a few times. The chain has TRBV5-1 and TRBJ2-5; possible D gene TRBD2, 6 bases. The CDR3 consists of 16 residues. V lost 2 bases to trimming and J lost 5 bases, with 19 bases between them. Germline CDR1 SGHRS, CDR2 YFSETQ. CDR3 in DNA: TGCGCCAGCAGCTTCCAGATGGGAACGGAGGGGGAGACCCAGTACTTC. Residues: CASSFQMGTEGETQYF.

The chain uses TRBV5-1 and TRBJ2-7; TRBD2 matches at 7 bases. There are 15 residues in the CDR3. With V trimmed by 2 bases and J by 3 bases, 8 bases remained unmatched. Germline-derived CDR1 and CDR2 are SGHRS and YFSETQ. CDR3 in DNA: TGCGCCAGCAGCTTCGGGGGGACGCAGTACTACGAGCAGTACTTC. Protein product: CASSFGGTQYYEQYF.

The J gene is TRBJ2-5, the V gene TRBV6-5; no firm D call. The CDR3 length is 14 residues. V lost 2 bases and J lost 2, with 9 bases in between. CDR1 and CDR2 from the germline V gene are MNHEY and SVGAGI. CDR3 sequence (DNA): TGTGCCAGCAGTTACCACTACGAACAAGAGACCCAGTACTTC. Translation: CASSYHYEQETQYF.

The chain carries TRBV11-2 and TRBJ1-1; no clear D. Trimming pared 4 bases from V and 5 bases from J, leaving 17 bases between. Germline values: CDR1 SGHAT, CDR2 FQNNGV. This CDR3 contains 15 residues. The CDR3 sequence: CASSSAGGPDTEAFF. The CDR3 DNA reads TGTGCCAGCAGCTCCGCCGGCGGGCCGGATACTGAAGCTTTCTTT.

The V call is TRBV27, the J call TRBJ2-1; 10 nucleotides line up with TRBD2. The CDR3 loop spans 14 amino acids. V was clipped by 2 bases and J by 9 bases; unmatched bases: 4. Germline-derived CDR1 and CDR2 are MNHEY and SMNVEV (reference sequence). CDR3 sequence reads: CASSLRRTSGEQFF. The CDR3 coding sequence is TGTGCCAGCAGTTTACGGAGGACTAGCGGTGAGCAGTTCTTC.